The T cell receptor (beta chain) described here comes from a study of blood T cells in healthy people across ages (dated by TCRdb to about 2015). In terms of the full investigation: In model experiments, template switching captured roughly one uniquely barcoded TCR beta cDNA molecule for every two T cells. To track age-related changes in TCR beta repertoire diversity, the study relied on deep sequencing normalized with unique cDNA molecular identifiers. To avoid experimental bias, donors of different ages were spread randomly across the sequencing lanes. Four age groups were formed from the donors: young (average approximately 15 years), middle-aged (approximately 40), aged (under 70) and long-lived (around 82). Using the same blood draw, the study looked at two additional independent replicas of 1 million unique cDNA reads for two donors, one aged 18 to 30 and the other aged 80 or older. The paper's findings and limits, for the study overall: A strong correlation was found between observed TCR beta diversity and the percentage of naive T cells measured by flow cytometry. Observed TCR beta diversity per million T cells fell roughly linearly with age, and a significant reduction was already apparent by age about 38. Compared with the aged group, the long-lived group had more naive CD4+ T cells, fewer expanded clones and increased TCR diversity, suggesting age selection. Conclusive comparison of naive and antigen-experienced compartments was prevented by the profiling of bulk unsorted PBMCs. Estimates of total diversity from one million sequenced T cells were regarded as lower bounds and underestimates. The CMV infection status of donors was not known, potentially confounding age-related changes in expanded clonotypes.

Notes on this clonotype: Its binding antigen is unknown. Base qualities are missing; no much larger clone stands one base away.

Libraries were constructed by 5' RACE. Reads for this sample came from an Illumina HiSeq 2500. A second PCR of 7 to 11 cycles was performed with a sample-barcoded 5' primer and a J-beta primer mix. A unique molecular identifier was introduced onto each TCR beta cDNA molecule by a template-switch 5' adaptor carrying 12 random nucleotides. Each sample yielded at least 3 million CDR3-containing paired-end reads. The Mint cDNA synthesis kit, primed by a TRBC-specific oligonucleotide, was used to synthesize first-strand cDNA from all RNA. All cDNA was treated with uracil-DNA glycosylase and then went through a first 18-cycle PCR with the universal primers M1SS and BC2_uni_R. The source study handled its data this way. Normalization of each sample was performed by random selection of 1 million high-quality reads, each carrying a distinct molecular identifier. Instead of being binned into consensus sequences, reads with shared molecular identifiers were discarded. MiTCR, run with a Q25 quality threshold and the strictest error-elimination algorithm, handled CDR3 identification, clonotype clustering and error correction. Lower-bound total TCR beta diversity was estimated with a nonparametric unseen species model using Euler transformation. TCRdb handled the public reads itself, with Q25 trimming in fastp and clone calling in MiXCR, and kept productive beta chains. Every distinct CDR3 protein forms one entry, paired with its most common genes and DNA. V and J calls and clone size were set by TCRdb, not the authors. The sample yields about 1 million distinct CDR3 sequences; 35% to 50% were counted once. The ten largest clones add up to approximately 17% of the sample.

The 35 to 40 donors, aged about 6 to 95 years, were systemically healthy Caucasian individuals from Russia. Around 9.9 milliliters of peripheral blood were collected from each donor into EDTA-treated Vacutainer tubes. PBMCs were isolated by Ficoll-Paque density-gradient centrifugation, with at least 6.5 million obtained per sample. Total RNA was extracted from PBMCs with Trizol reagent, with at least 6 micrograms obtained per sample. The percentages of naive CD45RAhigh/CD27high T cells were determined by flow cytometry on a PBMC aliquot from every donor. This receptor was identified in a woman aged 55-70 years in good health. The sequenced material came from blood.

The DNA sequence reads TGCGCCAGCAGCCAAGATTGGGTTAGCGGGAGGTACAATGAGCAGTTCTTC. Its protein product is CASSQDWVSGRYNEQFF. The sequence is built from TRBV4-1 and TRBJ2-1; a stretch of 10 junction bases matches TRBD2. The CDR3 runs 17 amino acids, cysteine and phenylalanine included. The sequence is cut down to CDR3 DNA, 51 bases in frame from base 1. CDR1 and CDR2, per the germline V gene, are MGHRA and YSYEKL. Germline trimming amounts to 0 bases on V and 4 bases on J, with 6 as the count of junction bases outside the gene matches.